This entry describes one T cell receptor beta chain. This specimen comes from a study of T cell responses to AZD1222 COVID-19 vaccine. The repertoire was sequenced with immunoSEQ multiplex PCR; TCRdb's copy has only in-frame clones and lacks some. This table holds some 130,000 clones, roughly 89% found once. V shed 5 bases and J shed 2 bases, with 10 bases lying between them. The germline CDR1 and CDR2 sequences are MNHEY and SMNVEV (reference sequence). The CDR3 sequence is 13 residues long. The source of this sequence is an adult who received the AZD1222 COVID-19 vaccine. The chain has TRBV27 and TRBJ2-7; possibly TRBD2 for D (5 bases). This specimen was peripheral blood, taken 28 days after the second AZD1222 dose. CDR3 protein: CASSGIGTYEQYF. As DNA, the CDR3 is TGTGCCAGCAGTGGTATCGGGACCTACGAGCAGTACTTC.